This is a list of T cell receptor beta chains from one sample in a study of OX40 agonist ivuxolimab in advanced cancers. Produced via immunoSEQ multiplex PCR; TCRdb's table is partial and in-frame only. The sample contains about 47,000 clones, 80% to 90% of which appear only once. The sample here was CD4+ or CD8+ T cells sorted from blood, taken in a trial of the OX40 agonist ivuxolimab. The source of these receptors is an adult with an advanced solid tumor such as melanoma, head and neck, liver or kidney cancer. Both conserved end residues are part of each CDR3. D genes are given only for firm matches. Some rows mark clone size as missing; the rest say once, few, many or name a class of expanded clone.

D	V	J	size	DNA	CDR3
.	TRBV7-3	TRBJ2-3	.	TGTGCCAGCAGCTTAATGGGAGGGACAGGTCTAGGCTCAGATACGCAGTATTTT	CASSLMGGTGLGSDTQYF
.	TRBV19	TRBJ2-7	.	TGTGCCAGTAGTATCGGAGGGGGCGCGGGATACGAGCAGTACTTC	CASSIGGGAGYEQYF
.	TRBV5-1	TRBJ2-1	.	TGCGCCAGCAGCTTGGCGGGCGGGATCCCTTCCTACAATGAGCAGTTCTTC	CASSLAGGIPSYNEQFF
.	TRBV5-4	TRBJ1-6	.	TGTGCCAGCAGCCCGTGGTTAGAGCCTAATTCACCCCTCCACTTT	CASSPWLEPNSPLHF
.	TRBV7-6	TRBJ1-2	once	TGTGCCAGCAGCTTAGGTCCGGCAGGGAGGAACTATGGCTACACCTTC	CASSLGPAGRNYGYTF
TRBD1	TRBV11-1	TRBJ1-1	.	TGTGCCAGCAGCCCTAGGACAGGGAACACTGAAGCTTTCTTT	CASSPRTGNTEAFF
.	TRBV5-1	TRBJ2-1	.	TGCGCCAGCCAAGCCCCGGAGTGGAGCTCCTACAATGAGCAGTTCTTC	CASQAPEWSSYNEQFF
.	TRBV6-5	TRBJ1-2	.	TGTGCCAGCAGCGACGGACTCTATGGCTACACCTTC	CASSDGLYGYTF
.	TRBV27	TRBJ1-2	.	TGTGCCAGCAGCGGGGGGCAGAGCTATGGCTACACCTTC	CASSGGQSYGYTF
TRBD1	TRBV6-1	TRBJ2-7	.	TGTGCCAGCAGTACAGGACAGGGAAGAGACTTC	CASSTGQGRDF
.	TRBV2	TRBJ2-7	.	TGTGCCAGCATGGGACCAGCGACCTACGAGCAGTACTTC	CASMGPATYEQYF
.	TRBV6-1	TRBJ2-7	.	TGTGCCAGCAGTGAAGGGTGGGGCTCCTACGAGCAGTACTTC	CASSEGWGSYEQYF
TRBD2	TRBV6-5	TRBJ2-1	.	TGTGCCACGTCGTTAGCGGGGGGCCCCAATGAGCAGTTCTTC	CATSLAGGPNEQFF
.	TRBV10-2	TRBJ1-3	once	TGCGCCAGCAGTGACCCTTCCAATCAGCGGGGGGTTGGAAACACCATATATTTT	CASSDPSNQRGVGNTIYF
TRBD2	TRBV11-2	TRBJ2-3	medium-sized	TGTGCCAGCTTGGCTAGCGGGAGTGATACGCAGTATTTT	CASLASGSDTQYF
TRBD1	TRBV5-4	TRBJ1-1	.	TGTGCCAGCAACAGGGGAGTTGAAGCTTTCTTT	CASNRGVEAFF
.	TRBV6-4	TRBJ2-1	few	TGTGCCAGCAGTGACAGGGGGACATCCTACAATGAGCAGTTCTTC	CASSDRGTSYNEQFF
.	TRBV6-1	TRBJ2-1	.	TGTGCCAGCATACATCCCTCCTACAATGAGCAGTTCTTC	CASIHPSYNEQFF
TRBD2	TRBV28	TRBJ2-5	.	TGTGCCAGCAGTTTGTGGAGGGCGGGAGAAGGTCGGGAGACCCAGTACTTC	CASSLWRAGEGRETQYF
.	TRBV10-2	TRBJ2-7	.	TGCGCCAGCAGTGGTAGGGATGTGGACCAGAGGACTCGGTCCTACGAGCAGTACTTC	CASSGRDVDQRTRSYEQYF
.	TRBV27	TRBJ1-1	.	TGTGCCAGCAGTTTGTTCCCGGGGGACACTGAAGCTTTCTTT	CASSLFPGDTEAFF
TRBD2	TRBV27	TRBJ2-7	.	TGTGCCAGCAGTTTTAGGGCGGGAGGGGGACAAGAGCAGTACTTC	CASSFRAGGGQEQYF
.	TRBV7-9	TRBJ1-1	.	TGTGCCAGCAGCAGCAAGAACACTGAAGCTTTCTTT	CASSSKNTEAFF